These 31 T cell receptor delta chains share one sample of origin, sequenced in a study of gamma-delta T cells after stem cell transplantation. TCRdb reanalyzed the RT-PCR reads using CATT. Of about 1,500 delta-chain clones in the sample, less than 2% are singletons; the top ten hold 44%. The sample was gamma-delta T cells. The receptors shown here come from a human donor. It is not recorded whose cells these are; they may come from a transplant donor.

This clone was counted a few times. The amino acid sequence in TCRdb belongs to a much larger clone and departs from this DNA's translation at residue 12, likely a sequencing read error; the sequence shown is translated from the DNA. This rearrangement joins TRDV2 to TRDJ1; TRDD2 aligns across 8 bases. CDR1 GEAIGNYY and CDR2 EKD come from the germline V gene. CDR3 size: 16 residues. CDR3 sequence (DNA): TGTGCCTGTGACACCCTTCCTACCGATTACACCAATAAACTCATCTTT. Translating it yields CACDTLPTDYTNKLIF.

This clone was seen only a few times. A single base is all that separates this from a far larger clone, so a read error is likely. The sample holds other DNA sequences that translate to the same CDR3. The CDR3 protein is CACAGIQITDKLIF. CDR3 sequence (DNA): TGTGCCTGTGCTGGTATACAAATCACCGATAAACTCATCTTT. This rearrangement joins TRDV2 to TRDJ1; unclear D gene. Per germline, CDR1 GEAIGNYY and CDR2 EKD. This CDR3 has 14 amino acids. V was trimmed by 5 bases and J by 1 base, leaving 13 bases between them.

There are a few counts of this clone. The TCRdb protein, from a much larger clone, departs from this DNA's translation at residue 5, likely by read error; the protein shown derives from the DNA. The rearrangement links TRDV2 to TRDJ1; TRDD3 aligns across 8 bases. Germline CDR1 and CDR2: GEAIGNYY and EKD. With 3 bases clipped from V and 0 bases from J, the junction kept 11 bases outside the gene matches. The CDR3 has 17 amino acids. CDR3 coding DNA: TGTGCCTGTGACCCGGTGGGGATACAGGGGGACACCGATAAACTCATCTTT. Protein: CACDPVGIQGDTDKLIF.

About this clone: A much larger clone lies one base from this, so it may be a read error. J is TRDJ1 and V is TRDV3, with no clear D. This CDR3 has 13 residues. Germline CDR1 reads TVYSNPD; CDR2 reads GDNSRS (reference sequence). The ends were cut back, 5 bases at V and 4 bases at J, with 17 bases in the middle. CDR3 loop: CATGANQIDKLIF. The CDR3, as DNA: TGTGCCACCGGGGCCAATCAAATCGATAAACTCATCTTT.

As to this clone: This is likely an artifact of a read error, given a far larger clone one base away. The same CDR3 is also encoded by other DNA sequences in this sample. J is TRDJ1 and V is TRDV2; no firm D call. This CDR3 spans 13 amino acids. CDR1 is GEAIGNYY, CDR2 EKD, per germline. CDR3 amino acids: CACDTGLTDKLIF. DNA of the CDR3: TGTGCCTGTGACACCGGGCTTACCGATAAGCTCATCTTT.

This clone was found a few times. CDR3 sequence (DNA): TGTGCCTGTGACACCCTGATGGGGATCCGACGTGAGTATAAACTCATCTTT. This codes for CACDTLMGIRREYKLIF. The chain couples TRDV2 to TRDJ1; D may be TRDD3 (6 bases). V lost 0 bases to trimming and J lost 6 bases, with 22 bases between them. The germline CDR1 and CDR2 sequences are GEAIGNYY and EKD. CDR3 length equals 17 residues.

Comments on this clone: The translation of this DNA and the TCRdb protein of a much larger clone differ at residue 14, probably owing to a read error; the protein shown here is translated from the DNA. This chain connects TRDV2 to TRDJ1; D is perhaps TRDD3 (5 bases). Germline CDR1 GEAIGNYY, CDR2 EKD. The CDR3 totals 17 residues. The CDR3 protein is CACDTVGIPDVTDRLIF. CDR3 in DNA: TGTGCCTGTGACACCGTAGGGATCCCCGATGTTACCGATAGACTCATCTTT.

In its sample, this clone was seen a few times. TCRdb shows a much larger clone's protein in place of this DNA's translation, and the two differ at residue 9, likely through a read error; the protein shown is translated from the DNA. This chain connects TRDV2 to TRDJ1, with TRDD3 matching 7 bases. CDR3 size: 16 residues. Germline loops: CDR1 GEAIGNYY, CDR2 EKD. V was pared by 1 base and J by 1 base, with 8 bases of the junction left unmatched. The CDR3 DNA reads TGTGCCTGTGACACGCTGGGGGTCCTGGGCACCGATAAACTCATCTTT. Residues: CACDTLGVLGTDKLIF.

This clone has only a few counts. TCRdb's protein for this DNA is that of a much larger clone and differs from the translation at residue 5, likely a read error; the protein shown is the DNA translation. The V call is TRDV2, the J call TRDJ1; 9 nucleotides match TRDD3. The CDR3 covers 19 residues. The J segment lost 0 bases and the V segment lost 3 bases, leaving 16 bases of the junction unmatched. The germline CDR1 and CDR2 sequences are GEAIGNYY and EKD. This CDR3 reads CACDAGADTGGPYTDKLIF. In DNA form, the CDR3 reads TGTGCCTGTGACGCGGGGGCCGATACTGGGGGACCATACACCGATAAACTCATCTTT.

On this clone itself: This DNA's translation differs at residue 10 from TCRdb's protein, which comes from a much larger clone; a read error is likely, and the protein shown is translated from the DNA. DNA of the CDR3: TGTGCTCTTGGGGCCAGTCTACCTTCTCTGCACTGGGGGATACGAAAACTCATCTTT. Amino acid sequence: CALGASLPSLHWGIRKLIF. The chain combines TRDV1 with TRDJ1; 13 bases align to TRDD3. The V gene's germline CDR1 is TSWWSYY and CDR2 QGS. The CDR3 contains 19 residues. The trim removed 4 bases at V and 8 bases at J, leaving 19 bases unmatched.

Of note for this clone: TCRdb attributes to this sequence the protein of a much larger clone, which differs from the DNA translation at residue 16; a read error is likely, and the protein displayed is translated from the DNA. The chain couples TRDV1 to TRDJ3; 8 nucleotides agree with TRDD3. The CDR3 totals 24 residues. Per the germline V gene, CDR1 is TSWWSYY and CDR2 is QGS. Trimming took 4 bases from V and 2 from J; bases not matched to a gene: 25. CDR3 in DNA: TGTGCTCTTGGGGCCCTAGTATCTACACTTACTGGGGGTCTTAGCACCTGGGACACCCGACAGATGTTTTTC. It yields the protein CALGALVSTLTGGLSTWDTRQMFF.

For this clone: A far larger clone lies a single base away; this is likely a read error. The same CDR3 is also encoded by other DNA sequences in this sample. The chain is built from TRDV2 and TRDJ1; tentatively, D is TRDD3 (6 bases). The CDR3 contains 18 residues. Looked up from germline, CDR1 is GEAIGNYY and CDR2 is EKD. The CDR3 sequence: CACDTVEGIAGATDKLIF. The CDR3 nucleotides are TGTGCCTGCGACACTGTGGAAGGGATAGCGGGGGCCACCGATAAACTCATCTTT.

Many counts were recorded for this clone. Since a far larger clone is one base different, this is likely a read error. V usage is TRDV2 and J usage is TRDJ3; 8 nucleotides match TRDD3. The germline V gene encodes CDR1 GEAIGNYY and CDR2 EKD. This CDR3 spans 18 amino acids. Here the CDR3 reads CACDSWGNDPWGTRQMFF. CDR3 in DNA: TGTGCCTGTGACAGCTGGGGGAACGACCCCTGGGGCACCCGACAGATGTTTTTC.

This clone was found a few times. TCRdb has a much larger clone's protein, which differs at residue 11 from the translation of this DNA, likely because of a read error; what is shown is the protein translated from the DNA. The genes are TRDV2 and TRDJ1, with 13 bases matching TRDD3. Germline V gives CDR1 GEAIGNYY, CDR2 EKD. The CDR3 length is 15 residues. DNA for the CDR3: TGTGCCTGCACACTGGGGGATACGTACACCGTTAAACTCATCTTT. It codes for CACTLGDTYTVKLIF.

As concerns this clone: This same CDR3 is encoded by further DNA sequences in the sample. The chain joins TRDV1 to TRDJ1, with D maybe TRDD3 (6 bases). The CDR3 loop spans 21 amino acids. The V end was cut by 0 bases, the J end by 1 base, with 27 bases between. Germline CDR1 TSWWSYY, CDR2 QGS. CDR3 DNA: TGTGCTCTTGGGGAACTAGGTCCCATTCTACGATGGGGGGGAAGCACCGATAAACTCATCTTT. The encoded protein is CALGELGPILRWGGSTDKLIF.

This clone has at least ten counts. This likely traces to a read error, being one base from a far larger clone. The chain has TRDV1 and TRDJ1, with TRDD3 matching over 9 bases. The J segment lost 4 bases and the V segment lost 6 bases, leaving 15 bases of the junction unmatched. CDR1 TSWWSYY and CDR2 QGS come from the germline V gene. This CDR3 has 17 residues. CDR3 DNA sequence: TGTGCTCTTGGCCTCCTTCCCGCACTGGGGGACCTCGATAAACTCATCTTT. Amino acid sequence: CALGLLPALGDLDKLIF.

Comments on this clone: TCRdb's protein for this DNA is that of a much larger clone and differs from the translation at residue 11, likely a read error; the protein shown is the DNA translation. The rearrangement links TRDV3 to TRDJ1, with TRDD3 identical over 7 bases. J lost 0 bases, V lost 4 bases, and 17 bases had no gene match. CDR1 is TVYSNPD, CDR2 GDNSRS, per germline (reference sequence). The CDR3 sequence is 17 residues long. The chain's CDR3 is CACSSMGEPSHTDKLIF. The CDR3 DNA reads TGTGCCTGCTCTAGCATGGGGGAACCCTCGCACACCGATAAACTCATCTTT.

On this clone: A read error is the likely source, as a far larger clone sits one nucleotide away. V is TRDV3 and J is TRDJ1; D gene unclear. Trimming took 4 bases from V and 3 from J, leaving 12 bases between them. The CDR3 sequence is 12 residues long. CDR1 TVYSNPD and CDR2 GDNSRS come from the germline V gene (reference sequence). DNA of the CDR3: TGTGCCTCCCGATCGTACGCCGATAAACTCATCTTT. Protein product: CASRSYADKLIF. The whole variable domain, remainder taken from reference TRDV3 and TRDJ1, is CDKVTQSSPDQTVASGSEVVLLCTYDTVYSNPDLFWYRIRPDYSFQFVFYGDNSRSEGADFTQGRFSVKHILTQKAFHLVISPVRTEDSATYYCASRSYADKLIFGKGTRVTVEP.

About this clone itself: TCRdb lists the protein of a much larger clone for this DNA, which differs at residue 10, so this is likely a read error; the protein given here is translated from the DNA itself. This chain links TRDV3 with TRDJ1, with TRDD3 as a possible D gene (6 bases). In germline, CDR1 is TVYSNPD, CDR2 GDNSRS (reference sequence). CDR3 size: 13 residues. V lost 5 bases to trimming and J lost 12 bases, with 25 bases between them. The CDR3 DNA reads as TGTGCCCTCCATTTAAAAGTACTGGGAGAGGTCATCTTT. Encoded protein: CALHLKVLGEVIF.

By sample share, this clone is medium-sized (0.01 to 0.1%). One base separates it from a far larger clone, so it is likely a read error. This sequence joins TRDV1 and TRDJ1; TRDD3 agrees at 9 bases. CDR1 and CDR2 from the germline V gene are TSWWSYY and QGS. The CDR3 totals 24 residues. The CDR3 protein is CALGERRSSRSFLTGGKYTDKLTF. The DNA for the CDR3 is TGTGCTCTTGGGGAAAGGCGTTCCTCACGGTCCTTCCTTACTGGGGGAAAGTACACCGATAAACTCACCTTT.

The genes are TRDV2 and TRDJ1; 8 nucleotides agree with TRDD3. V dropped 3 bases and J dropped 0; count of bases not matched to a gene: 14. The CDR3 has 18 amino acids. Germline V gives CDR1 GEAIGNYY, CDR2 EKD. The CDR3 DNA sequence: TGTGCCTGTGACCCCGTTACTGGGGGTCTGGAGTACACCGATAAACTCATCTTT. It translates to CACDPVTGGLEYTDKLIF.

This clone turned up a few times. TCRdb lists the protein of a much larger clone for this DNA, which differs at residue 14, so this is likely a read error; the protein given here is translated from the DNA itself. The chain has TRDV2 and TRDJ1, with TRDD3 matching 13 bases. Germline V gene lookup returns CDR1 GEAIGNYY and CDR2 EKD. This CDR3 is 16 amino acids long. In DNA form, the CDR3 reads TGTGCCTGTGACTCACTGGGGGATACGAACGCCGATAAACCCATCTTT. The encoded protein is CACDSLGDTNADKPIF.

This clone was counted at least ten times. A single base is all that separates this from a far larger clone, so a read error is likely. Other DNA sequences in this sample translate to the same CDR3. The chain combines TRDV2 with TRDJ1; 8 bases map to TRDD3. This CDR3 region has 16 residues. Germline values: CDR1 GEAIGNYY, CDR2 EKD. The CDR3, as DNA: TGTGCCTGCGACAATCTCGGGATACGAGGGGGCGATAAACTCATCTTT. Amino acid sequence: CACDNLGIRGGDKLIF.

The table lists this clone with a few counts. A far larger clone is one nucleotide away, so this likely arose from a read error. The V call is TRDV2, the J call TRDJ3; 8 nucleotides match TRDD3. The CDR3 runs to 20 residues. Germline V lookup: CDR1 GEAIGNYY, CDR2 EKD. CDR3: CACGRLGDPTSSWGTRQMFF. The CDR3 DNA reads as TGTGCCTGTGGTAGATTGGGGGATCCCACGAGCTCCTGGGGCACCCGACAGATGTTTTTC.

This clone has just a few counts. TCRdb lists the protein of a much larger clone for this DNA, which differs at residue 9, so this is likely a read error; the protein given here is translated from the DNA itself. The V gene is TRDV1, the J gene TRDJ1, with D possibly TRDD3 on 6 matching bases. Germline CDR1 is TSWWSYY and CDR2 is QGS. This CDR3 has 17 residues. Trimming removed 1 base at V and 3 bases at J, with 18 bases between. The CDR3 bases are TGTGCTCTTGGGGAACACCCTACGAGGGGATCGGCCGATAAACTCATCTTT. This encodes CALGEHPTRGSADKLIF.

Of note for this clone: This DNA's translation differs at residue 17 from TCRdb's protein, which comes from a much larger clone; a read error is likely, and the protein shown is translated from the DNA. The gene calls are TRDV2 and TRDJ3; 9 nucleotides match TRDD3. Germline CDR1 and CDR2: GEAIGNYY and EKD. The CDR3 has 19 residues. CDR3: CACDRVLGDASWDTRQVFF. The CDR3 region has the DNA TGTGCCTGTGACCGCGTACTGGGGGACGCCTCCTGGGACACCCGACAGGTGTTTTTC.

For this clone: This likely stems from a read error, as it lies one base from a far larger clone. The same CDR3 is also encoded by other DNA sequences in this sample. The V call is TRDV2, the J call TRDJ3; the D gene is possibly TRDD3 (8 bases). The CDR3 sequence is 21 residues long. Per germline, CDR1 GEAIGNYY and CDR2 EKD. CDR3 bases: TGTGCCTGTGACACCACGGGGCTCTGGGGGAGCCCTTCCTGGGACACCCGACAAATGTTTTTC. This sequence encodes CACDTTGLWGSPSWDTRQMFF.

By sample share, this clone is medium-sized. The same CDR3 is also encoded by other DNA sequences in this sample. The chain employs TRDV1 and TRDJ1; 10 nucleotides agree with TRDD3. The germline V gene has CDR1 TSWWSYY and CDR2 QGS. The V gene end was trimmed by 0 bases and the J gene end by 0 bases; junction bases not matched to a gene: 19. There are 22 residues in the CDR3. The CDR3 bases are TGTGCTCTTGGGGAACTAGCTTCCTACGACTGGGGGATCATCCCTTACACCGATAAACTCATCTTT. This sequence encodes CALGELASYDWGIIPYTDKLIF.

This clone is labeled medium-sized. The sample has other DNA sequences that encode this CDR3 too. DNA of the CDR3: TGTGCTCTTGGGGGGCTCTTTCCCCCTACTGGGATATACACCGATAAACTCATCTTT. Protein: CALGGLFPPTGIYTDKLIF. This chain links TRDV1 with TRDJ1; D is possibly TRDD3 (6 bases). Germline lookup yields CDR1 TSWWSYY and CDR2 QGS. The CDR3 extends over 19 amino acids. V dropped 4 bases and J dropped 0 bases, with 24 bases sitting between them.

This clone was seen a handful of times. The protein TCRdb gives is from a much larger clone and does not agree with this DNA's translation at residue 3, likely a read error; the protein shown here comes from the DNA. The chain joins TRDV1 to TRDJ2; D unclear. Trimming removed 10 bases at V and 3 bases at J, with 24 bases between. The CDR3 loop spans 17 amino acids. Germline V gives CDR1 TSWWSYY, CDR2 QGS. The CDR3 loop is CAPDYPLLHSMTAQLFF. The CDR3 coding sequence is TGTGCTCCTGATTACCCCTTACTGCATTCCATGACAGCACAACTCTTCTTT.

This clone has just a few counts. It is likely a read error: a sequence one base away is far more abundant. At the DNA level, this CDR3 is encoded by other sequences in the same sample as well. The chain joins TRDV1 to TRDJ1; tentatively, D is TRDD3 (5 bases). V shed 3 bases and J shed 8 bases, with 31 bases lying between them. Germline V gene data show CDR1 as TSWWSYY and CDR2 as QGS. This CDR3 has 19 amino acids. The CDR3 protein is CALGDPSSTRGTRIRKLIF. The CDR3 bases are TGTGCTCTTGGGGACCCATCCTCGACCCGGGGAACTCGGATTCGGAAACTCATCTTT.